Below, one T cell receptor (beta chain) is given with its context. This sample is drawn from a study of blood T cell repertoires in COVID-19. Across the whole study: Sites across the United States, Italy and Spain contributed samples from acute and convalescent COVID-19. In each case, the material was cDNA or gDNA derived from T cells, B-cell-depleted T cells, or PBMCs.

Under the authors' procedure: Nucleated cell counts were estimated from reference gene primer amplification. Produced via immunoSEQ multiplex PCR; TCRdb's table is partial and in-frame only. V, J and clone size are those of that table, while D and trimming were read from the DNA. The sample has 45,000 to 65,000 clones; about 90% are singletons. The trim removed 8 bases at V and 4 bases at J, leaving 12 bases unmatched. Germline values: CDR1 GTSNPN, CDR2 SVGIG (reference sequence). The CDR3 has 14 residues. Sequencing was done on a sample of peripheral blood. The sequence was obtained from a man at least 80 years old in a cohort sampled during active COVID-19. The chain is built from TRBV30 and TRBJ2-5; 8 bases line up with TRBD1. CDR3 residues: CARSMDRAGETQYF. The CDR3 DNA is TGTGCCCGATCGATGGACAGGGCGGGAGAGACCCAGTACTTC. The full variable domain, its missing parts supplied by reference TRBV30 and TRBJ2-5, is SQTIHQWPATLVQPVGSPLSLECTVEGTSNPNLYWYRQAAGRGLQLLFYSVGIGQISSEVPQNLSASRPQDRQFILSSKKLLLSDSGFYLCARSMDRAGETQYFGPGTRLLVL.